This T cell receptor (beta chain) was recovered during a study of blood T cell repertoires in COVID-19. Turning to the study itself: Sample material is recorded as cDNA or gDNA derived from T cells, B-cell-depleted T cells, or PBMCs.

Here immunoSEQ multiplex PCR was the method, and the copy in TCRdb shows in-frame clones only, minus some. The table has a few hundred thousand clones, 85% seen once. Trimming removed 1 base at V and 0 bases at J, with 3 bases between. Germline assignment: CDR1 LNHDA and CDR2 SQIVND (reference sequence). CDR3 length equals 13 residues. Adults between about 18 and 89 years of age took part from some 25 US areas. The TCR originated in a woman in her forties or fifties who had recovered from COVID-19. What was sequenced was PBMCs or T cells enriched from blood (not recorded which). The V and J genes are TRBV19 and TRBJ1-2; no clear D gene. The CDR3 region is CASSIAANYGYTF. CDR3 nucleotides: TGTGCCAGTAGTATAGCGGCTAACTATGGCTACACCTTC.